This TCR beta chain was obtained from a study of cytomegalovirus exposure and HLA in healthy donors. Study information: In an early release, HLA-typed donors contributed 77 million or so unique TCR sequences. Overall study results and limits: An Asian-associated ancestry cluster reportedly showed fewer N-insertions than the approximately 700-donor mean in a later analysis. In a later analysis, a missense DCLRE1C variant was linked to TCR beta V- and J-gene trimming.

On this clone: Its specificity is unknown. The junction departs from germline at one end; a sequencing error may be responsible.

The V gene's germline CDR1 is SSHAT and CDR2 FNYEAQ (reference sequence). The CDR3 is made up of 14 amino acids. The study ran its PCR with 60 Vbeta and 13 Jbeta primers. The protocol was immunoSEQ multiplex PCR, while the TCRdb copy is restricted to in-frame clones and leaves out a portion. The table shows more than 95,000 clones, with 64% occurring only once. The sequencing input was PBMCs. This chain links TRBV7-7 with TRBJ2-5; TRBD2 matches at 11 bases. This clonotype was sampled from a man aged 55 to 70 in good health and CMV-seronegative. The CDR3 loop reads CASSLLAGDETQYF. The CDR3 region has the DNA TGTGCTAGCAGCTTACTAGCGGGGGATGAGACCCAGTACTTC.